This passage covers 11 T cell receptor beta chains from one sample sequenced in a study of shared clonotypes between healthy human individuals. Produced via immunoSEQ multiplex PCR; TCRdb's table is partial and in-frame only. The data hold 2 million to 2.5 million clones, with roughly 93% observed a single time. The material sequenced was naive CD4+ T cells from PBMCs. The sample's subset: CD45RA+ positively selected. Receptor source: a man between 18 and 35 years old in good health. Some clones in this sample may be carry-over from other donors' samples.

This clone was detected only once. The CDR3 spells CASSLSGGQGNTEAFF. The CDR3 DNA reads TGTGCCAGCAGTTTATCGGGGGGACAGGGGAACACTGAAGCTTTCTTT. This chain joins TRBV27 and TRBJ1-1; the match to TRBD1 covers 9 bases. The J segment lost 1 base and the V segment lost 0 bases, leaving 3 bases of the junction unmatched. Germline loops: CDR1 MNHEY, CDR2 SMNVEV (reference sequence). This CDR3 spans 16 amino acids.

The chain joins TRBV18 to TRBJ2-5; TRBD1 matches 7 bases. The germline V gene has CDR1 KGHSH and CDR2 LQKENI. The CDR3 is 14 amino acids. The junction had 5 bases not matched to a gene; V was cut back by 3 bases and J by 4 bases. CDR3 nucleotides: TGTGCCAGCTCACCTCAGGGGGAACGAGAGACCCAGTACTTC. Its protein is CASSPQGERETQYF. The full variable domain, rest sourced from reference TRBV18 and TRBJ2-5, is NAGVMQNPRHLVRRRGQEARLRCSPMKGHSHVYWYRQLPEEGLKFMVYLQKENIIDESGMPKERFSAEFPKEGPSILRIQQVVRGDSAAYFCASSPQGERETQYFGPGTRLLVL.

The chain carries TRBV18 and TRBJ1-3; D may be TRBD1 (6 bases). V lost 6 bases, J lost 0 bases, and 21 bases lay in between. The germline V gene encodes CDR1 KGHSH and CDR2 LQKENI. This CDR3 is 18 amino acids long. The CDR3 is CASSDTLRGASSGNTIYF. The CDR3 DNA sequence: TGTGCCAGCTCCGACACCTTGAGGGGGGCCTCCTCTGGAAACACCATATATTTT.

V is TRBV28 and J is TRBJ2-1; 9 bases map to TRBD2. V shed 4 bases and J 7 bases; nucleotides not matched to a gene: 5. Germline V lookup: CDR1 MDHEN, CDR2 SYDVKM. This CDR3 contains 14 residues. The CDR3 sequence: CASSSLAGLNEQFF. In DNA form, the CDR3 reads TGTGCCAGCAGTTCCCTAGCGGGACTGAATGAGCAGTTCTTC. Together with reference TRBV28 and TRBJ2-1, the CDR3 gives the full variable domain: DVKVTQSSRYLVKRTGEKVFLECVQDMDHENMFWYRQDPGLGLRLIYFSYDVKMKEKGDIPEGYSVSREKKERFSLILESASTNQTSMYLCASSSLAGLNEQFFGPGTRLTVL.

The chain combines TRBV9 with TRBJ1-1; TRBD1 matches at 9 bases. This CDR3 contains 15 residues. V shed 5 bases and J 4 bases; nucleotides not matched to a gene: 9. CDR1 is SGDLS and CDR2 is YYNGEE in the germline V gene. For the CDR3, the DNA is TGTGCCAGCAGTAATGGACAGGGGAGTGGCACTGAAGCTTTCTTT. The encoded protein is CASSNGQGSGTEAFF. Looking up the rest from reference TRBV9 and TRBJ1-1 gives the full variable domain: DSGVTQTPKHLITATGQRVTLRCSPRSGDLSVYWYQQSLDQGLQFLIQYYNGEERAKGNILERFSAQQFPDLHSELNLSSLELGDSALYFCASSNGQGSGTEAFFGQGTRLTVV.

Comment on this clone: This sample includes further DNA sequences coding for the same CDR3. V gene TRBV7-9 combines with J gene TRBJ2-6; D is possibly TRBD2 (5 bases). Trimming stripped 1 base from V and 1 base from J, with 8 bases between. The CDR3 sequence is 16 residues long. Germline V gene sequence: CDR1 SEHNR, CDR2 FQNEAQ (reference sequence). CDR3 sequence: CASSLGAGSGANVLTF. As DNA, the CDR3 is TGTGCCAGCAGCTTAGGCGCGGGTTCTGGGGCCAACGTCCTGACTTTC.

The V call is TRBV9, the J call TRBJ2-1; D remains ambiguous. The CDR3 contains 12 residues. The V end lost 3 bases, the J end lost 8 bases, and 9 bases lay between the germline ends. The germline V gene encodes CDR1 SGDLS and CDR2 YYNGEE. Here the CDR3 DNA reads TGTGCCAGCAGCGCAACGGGCGATGAGCAGTTCTTC. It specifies CASSATGDEQFF.

The CDR3 loop reads CASSVYDRGRTGELFF. CDR3 DNA: TGTGCCAGCAGCGTTTATGACAGGGGGCGTACCGGGGAGCTGTTTTTT. This chain links TRBV9 with TRBJ2-2; 10 nucleotides match TRBD1. The V gene end was trimmed by 2 bases and the J gene end by 5 bases; junction bases not matched to a gene: 6. Germline CDR1 is SGDLS and CDR2 is YYNGEE. The CDR3 is 16 amino acids.

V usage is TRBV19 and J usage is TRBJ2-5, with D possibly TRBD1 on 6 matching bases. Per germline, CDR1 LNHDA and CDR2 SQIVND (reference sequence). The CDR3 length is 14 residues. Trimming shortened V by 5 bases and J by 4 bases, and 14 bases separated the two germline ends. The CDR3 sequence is CASSVTGQPETQYF. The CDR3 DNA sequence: TGTGCCAGTAGTGTGACAGGTCAGCCAGAGACCCAGTACTTC.

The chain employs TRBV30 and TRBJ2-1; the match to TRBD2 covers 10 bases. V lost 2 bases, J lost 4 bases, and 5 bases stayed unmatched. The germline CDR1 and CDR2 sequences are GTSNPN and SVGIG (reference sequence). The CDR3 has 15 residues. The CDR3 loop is CAWSTGTSEYNEQFF. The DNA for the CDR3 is TGTGCCTGGAGTACCGGGACTAGCGAATACAATGAGCAGTTCTTC.

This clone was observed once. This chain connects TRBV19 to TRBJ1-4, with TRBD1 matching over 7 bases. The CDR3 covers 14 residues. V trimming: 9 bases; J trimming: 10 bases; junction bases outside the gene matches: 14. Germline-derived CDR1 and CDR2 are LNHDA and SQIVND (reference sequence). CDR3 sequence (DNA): TGTGCCAGCCAAAACAGGGGACCCAAGGTAAAACTGTTTTTT. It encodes CASQNRGPKVKLFF.